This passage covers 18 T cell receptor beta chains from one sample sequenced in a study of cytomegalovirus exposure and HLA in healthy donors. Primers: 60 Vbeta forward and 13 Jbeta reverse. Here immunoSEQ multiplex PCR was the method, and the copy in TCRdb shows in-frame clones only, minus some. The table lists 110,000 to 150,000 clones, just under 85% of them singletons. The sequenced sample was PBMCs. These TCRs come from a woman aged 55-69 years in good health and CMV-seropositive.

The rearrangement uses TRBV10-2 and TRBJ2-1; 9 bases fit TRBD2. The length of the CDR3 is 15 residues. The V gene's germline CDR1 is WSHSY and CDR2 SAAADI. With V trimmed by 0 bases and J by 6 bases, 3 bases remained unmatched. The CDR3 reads CASSESGGRANEQFF. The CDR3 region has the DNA TGCGCCAGCAGTGAGTCTGGCGGGAGGGCCAATGAGCAGTTCTTC.

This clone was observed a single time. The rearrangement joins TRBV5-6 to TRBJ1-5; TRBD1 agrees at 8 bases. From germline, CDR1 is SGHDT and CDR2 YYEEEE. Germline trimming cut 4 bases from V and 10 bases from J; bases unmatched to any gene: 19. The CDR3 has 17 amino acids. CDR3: CASSRFGGQAGVKPQHF. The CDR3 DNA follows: TGTGCCAGCAGCCGATTTGGGGGACAGGCGGGCGTAAAACCCCAGCATTTT.

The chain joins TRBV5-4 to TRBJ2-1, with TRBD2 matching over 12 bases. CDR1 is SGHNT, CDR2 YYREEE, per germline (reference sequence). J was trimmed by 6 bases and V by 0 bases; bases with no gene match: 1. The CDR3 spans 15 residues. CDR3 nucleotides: TGTGCCAGCAGCTTGGGGACTAGCGGGGTCAATGAGCAGTTCTTC. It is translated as CASSLGTSGVNEQFF. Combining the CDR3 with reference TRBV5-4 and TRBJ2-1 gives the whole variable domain ETGVTQSPTHLIKTRGQQVTLRCSSQSGHNTVSWYQQALGQGPQFIFQYYREEENGRGNFPPRFSGLQFPNYSSELNVNALELDDSALYLCASSLGTSGVNEQFFGPGTRLTVL.

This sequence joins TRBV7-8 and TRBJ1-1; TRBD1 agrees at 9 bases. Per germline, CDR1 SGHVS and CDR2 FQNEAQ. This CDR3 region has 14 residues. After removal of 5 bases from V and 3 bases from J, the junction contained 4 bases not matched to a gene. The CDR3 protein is CASSARQGDTEAFF. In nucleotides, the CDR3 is TGTGCCAGCAGCGCCCGACAGGGGGACACTGAAGCTTTCTTT.

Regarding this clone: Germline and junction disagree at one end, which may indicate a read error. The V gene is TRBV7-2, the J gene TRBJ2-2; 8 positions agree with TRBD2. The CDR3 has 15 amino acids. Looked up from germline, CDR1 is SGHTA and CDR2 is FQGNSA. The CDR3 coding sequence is TGTGCCAGCAGCTCCATGAGCGGGAGTGGCGGGGAGCTGTCTTTT. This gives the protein CASSSMSGSGGELSF.

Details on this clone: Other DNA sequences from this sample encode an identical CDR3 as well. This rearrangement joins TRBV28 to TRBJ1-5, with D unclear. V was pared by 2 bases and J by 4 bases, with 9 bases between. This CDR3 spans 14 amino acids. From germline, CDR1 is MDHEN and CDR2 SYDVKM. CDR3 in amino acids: CASSLGQTNQPQHF. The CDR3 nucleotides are TGTGCCAGCAGTTTAGGTCAGACTAATCAGCCCCAGCATTTT.

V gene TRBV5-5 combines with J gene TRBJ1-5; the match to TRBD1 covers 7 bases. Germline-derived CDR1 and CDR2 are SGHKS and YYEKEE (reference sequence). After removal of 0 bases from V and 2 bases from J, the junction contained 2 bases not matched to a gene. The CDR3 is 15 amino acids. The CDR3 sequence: CASSLAGGGNQPQHF. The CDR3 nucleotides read TGTGCCAGCAGCTTGGCAGGGGGTGGCAATCAGCCCCAGCATTTT.

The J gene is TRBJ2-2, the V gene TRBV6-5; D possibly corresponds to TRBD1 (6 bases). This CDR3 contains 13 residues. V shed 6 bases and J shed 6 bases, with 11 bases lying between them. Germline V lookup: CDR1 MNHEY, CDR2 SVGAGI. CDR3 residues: CASRPGVPGELFF. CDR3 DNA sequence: TGTGCCAGCAGGCCAGGGGTTCCCGGGGAGCTGTTTTTT.

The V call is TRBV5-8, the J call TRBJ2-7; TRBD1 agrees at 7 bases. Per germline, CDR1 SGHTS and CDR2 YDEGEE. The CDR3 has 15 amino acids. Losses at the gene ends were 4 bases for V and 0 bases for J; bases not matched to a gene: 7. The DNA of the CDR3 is TGTGCCAGCAGCGTAGGGACAGTAACCTCCTACGAGCAGTACTTC. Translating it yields CASSVGTVTSYEQYF.

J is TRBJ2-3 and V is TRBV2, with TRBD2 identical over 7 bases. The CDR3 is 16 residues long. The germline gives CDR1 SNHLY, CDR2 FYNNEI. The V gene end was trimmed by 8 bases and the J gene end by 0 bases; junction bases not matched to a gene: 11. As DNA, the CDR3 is TGTGCCAGCCGCAAAACGCTAGCGGAGAGCACAGATACGCAGTATTTT. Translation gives CASRKTLAESTDTQYF.

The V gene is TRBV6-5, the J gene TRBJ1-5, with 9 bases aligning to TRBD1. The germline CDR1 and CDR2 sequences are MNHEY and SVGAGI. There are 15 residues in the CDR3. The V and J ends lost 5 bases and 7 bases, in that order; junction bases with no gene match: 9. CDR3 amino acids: CASSPYGTGRQPQHF. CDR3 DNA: TGTGCCAGCAGTCCCTACGGGACAGGGAGGCAGCCCCAGCATTTT.

CDR3 region: CASSPPQAPWSNQPQHF. CDR3 nucleotides: TGTGCCAGCAGCCCCCCACAGGCGCCATGGAGTAATCAGCCCCAGCATTTT. The V and J genes are TRBV28 and TRBJ1-5; tentative D call: TRBD1 (5 bases). The CDR3 runs 17 residues. Germline-derived CDR1 and CDR2 are MDHEN and SYDVKM. V lost 6 bases and J 4 bases, leaving 22 bases between the germline ends.

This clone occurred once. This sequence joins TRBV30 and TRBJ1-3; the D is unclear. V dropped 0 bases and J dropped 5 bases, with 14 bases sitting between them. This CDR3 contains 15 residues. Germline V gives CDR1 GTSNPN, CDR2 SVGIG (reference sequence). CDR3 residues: CAWSVGSPRRNTIYF. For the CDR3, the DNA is TGTGCCTGGAGTGTAGGCTCTCCTAGGAGAAACACCATATATTTT.

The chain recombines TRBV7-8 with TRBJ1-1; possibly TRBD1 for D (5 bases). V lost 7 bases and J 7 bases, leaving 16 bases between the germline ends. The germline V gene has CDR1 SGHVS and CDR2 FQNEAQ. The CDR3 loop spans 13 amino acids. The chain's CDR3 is CASIKGWKDEAFF. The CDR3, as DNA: TGTGCCAGCATAAAGGGGTGGAAGGATGAAGCTTTCTTT.

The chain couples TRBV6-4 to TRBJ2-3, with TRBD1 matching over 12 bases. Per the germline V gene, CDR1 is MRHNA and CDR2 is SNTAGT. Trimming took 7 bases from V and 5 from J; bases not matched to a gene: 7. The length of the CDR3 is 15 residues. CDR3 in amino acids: CASKPGTGGEDTQYF. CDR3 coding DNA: TGTGCCAGCAAGCCCGGGACAGGGGGCGAAGATACGCAGTATTTT.

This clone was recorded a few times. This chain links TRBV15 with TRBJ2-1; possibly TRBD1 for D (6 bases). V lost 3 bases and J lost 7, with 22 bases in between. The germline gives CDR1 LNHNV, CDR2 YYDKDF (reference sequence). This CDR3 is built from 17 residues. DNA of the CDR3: TGTGCCACCAGCAGGGATCTGACAGGTCCTTTATGGAATGAGCAGTTCTTC. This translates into CATSRDLTGPLWNEQFF.

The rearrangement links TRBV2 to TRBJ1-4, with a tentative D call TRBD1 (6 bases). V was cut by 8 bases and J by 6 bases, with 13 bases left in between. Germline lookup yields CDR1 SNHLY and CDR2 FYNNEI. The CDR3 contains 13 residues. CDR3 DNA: TGTGCCAGCCAACAGGGTGGGCATGAAAAACTGTTTTTT. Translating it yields CASQQGGHEKLFF. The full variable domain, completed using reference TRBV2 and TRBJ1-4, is EPEVTQTPSHQVTQMGQEVILRCVPISNHLYFYWYRQILGQKVEFLVSFYNNEISEKSEIFDDQFSVERPDGSNFTLKIRSTKLEDSAMYFCASQQGGHEKLFFGSGTQLSVL.

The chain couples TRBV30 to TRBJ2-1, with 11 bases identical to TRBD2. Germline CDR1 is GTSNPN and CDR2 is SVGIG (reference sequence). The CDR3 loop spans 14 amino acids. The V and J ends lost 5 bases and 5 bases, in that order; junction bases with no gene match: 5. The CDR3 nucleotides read TGTGCCTGGTGTAGCGGGGGGGGTGACAATGAGCAGTTCTTC. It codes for CAWCSGGGDNEQFF.